The subject of this entry is one T cell receptor (beta chain). The data stem from a study of blood T cell repertoires in COVID-19. Looking at the study overall: Both acute and convalescent COVID-19 samples were obtained from the United States, Italy and Spain.

As originally analysed: It was from reference gene primer amplification that nucleated cell counts were estimated. The assay was immunoSEQ multiplex PCR, and TCRdb's table has in-frame clones only and misses some. V, J and clone size reflect that table, while D and trimming were determined from the DNA. The sample shows over 130,000 clones, roughly 80% of them seen only once. Germline loops: CDR1 SGHRS, CDR2 YFSETQ. V lost 0 bases to trimming and J lost 6 bases, with 10 bases between them. CDR3 length equals 15 residues. This receptor was obtained from a woman aged 50 to 65 with active or convalescent COVID-19. The rearrangement joins TRBV5-1 to TRBJ1-6, with unresolved D. Sequencing used peripheral blood. CDR3 DNA sequence: TGCGCCAGCAGCTTGGGAGGCCAGACTAATTCACCCCTCCACTTT. Translated: CASSLGGQTNSPLHF.